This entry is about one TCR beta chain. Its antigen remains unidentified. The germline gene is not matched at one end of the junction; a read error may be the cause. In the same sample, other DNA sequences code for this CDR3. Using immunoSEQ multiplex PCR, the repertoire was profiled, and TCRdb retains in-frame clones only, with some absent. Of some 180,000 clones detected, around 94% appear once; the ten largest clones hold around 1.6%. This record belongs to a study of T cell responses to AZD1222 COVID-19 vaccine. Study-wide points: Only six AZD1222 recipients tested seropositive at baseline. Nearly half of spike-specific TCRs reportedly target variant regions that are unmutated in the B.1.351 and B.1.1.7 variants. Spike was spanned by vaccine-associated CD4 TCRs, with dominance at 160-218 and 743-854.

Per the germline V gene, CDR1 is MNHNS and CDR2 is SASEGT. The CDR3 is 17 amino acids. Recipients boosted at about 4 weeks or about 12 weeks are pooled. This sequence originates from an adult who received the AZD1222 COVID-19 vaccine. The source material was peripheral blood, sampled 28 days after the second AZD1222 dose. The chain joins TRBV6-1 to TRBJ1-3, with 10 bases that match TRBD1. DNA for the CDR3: TGTGCTAGCAGTGCCCGGGACAGGGGATCATTCGGAAACACCATATATTTT. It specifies CASSARDRGSFGNTIYF.